This is a list of T cell receptor beta chains from one sample in a study of blood T cells in healthy people across ages. TCRdb redid the calling of the 5' RACE reads with MiXCR, one entry per CDR3 protein. This sample has 700,000 to 850,000 distinct CDR3 sequences, with 53% found just once. The specimen was blood. These receptors originate from a man older than 75 in good health. Both conserved end residues are part of each CDR3. Fields, in order: clone size, V gene, J gene, D gene, CDR3 DNA, CDR3 protein. A D gene is named only where the DNA matches it firmly. Clone size is stated in some rows and not others, as once, few, many or a class when expanded.

abundance: many
v_gene: TRBV28
j_gene: TRBJ2-7
d_gene: TRBD2
CDR3nt: TGTGCCAGCAGTTTTTCTCTAGCGGGACTAAGCTACGAGCAGTACTTC
CDR3aa: CASSFSLAGLSYEQYF

abundance: .
v_gene: TRBV7-9
j_gene: TRBJ2-1
d_gene: .
CDR3nt: TGTGCCAGCAGCTTAGCGTTCGGGGAGAGCTCCTACAATGAGCAGTTCTTC
CDR3aa: CASSLAFGESSYNEQFF

abundance: .
v_gene: TRBV21-1
j_gene: TRBJ2-7
d_gene: .
CDR3nt: TGTGCCAGCAGCCCCAAGGCAACGGCCCCAAAGAGCTCCTACGAGCAGTACTTC
CDR3aa: CASSPKATAPKSSYEQYF

abundance: .
v_gene: TRBV7-9
j_gene: TRBJ1-5
d_gene: .
CDR3nt: TGTGCCAGCAGCTTAGGCCCTGGACGGGGGAATCAGCCCCAGCATTTT
CDR3aa: CASSLGPGRGNQPQHF

abundance: few
v_gene: TRBV20-1
j_gene: TRBJ1-2
d_gene: .
CDR3nt: TGCAGTGCTGGACCCCCCGGCAGACCTAACTATGGCTACACCTTC
CDR3aa: CSAGPPGRPNYGYTF

abundance: .
v_gene: TRBV5-1
j_gene: TRBJ2-1
d_gene: .
CDR3nt: TGCGCCAGCAGCTTGGGGGTAACGGACTACAATGAGCAGTTCTTC
CDR3aa: CASSLGVTDYNEQFF

abundance: once
v_gene: TRBV25-1
j_gene: TRBJ1-1
d_gene: .
CDR3nt: TGTGCCAGCAGTTCTCAGGGTTTGATCATAGAAGCTTTCTTT
CDR3aa: CASSSQGLIIEAFF

abundance: .
v_gene: TRBV29-1
j_gene: TRBJ1-2
d_gene: .
CDR3nt: TGCAGCGGCGGCCGCGAAACGGATGGCTACACCTTC
CDR3aa: CSGGRETDGYTF

abundance: .
v_gene: TRBV20-1
j_gene: TRBJ2-1
d_gene: TRBD2
CDR3nt: TGCAGTGCTCTGCATAGCGGGGGTGGGAATGAGCAGTTCTTC
CDR3aa: CSALHSGGGNEQFF

abundance: .
v_gene: TRBV24-1
j_gene: TRBJ2-1
d_gene: TRBD2
CDR3nt: TGTGCCACCAGTGATTCCTCTTTGACTAGCGGGAGAGGAGATGAGCAGTTCTTC
CDR3aa: CATSDSSLTSGRGDEQFF

abundance: .
v_gene: TRBV10-3
j_gene: TRBJ2-7
d_gene: .
CDR3nt: TGTGCCATCAGAACAGGGACCTACGAGCAGTACTTC
CDR3aa: CAIRTGTYEQYF

abundance: .
v_gene: TRBV3-1
j_gene: TRBJ2-1
d_gene: .
CDR3nt: TGTGCCAGCAGCCACGTCTACAGATTTAATGAGCAGTTCTTC
CDR3aa: CASSHVYRFNEQFF

abundance: few
v_gene: TRBV9
j_gene: TRBJ2-1
d_gene: .
CDR3nt: TGTGCCAGCAGCGTAGAAGAGGACACCAAGCAGTTCTTC
CDR3aa: CASSVEEDTKQFF

abundance: .
v_gene: TRBV18
j_gene: TRBJ2-5
d_gene: .
CDR3nt: TGTGCCAGCTCAGCCACAGGGAAGTTGTGGACCCAGTACTTC
CDR3aa: CASSATGKLWTQYF

abundance: .
v_gene: TRBV6-2/TRBV6-3
j_gene: TRBJ2-1
d_gene: .
CDR3nt: TGTGCCAGCAGGTTTACAGGGGAGCAGTTCTTC
CDR3aa: CASRFTGEQFF

abundance: .
v_gene: TRBV7-9
j_gene: TRBJ2-6
d_gene: TRBD1
CDR3nt: TGTGCCAGCAGCTATCGATTCCGGGACAGGGACTCTGGGGCCAACGTCCTGACTTTC
CDR3aa: CASSYRFRDRDSGANVLTF

abundance: .
v_gene: TRBV6-1
j_gene: TRBJ2-6
d_gene: .
CDR3nt: TGTGCCAGCAGGCACTTAGCTGGGGCCAACGTCCTGACTTTC
CDR3aa: CASRHLAGANVLTF

abundance: .
v_gene: TRBV24-1
j_gene: TRBJ2-7
d_gene: .
CDR3nt: TGTGCCACCAGTGCAGGAGGGGGCGCATCCTACGAGCAGTACTTC
CDR3aa: CATSAGGGASYEQYF

abundance: .
v_gene: TRBV20-1
j_gene: TRBJ2-5
d_gene: .
CDR3nt: TGCAGTGCTAGAGCTCTTCCCCCCATTTATGAGCAGTACTTC
CDR3aa: CSARALPPIYEQYF

abundance: few
v_gene: TRBV28
j_gene: TRBJ1-1
d_gene: .
CDR3nt: TGTGCCAGCAGTTTAGGGGTGCAAGCTTTCTTT
CDR3aa: CASSLGVQAFF

abundance: .
v_gene: TRBV27
j_gene: TRBJ1-2
d_gene: TRBD1
CDR3nt: TGTGCCAGCAGTTTATCTGGGACAGGCCCCTATGGCTACACCTTC
CDR3aa: CASSLSGTGPYGYTF

abundance: .
v_gene: TRBV2
j_gene: TRBJ2-5
d_gene: .
CDR3nt: TGTGCCAGTCTAAACAGGGTGAGGGAGACCCAGTACTTC
CDR3aa: CASLNRVRETQYF

abundance: .
v_gene: TRBV20-1
j_gene: TRBJ1-1
d_gene: .
CDR3nt: TGCAGTGCTAGGAGGGCCCCGGACACTGAAGCTTTCTTT
CDR3aa: CSARRAPDTEAFF

abundance: many
v_gene: TRBV29-1
j_gene: TRBJ2-5
d_gene: TRBD2
CDR3nt: TGCAGCGTTTCTCCCGGACTAGCGGGAGGGGGGGAGACCCAGTACTTC
CDR3aa: CSVSPGLAGGGETQYF

abundance: .
v_gene: TRBV9
j_gene: TRBJ2-7
d_gene: TRBD1
CDR3nt: TGTGCCAGCAGCGTAGGGACAGGGGAGATCTACGAGCAGTACTTC
CDR3aa: CASSVGTGEIYEQYF

abundance: few
v_gene: TRBV11-2
j_gene: TRBJ1-1
d_gene: .
CDR3nt: TGTGCCAGCGGGGGGAGGATGAACACTGAAGCTTTCTTT
CDR3aa: CASGGRMNTEAFF

abundance: .
v_gene: TRBV6-5
j_gene: TRBJ1-4
d_gene: .
CDR3nt: TGTGCCAGCAGTTACCGGGGCGGAGTAGGGAATGAAAAACTGTTTTTT
CDR3aa: CASSYRGGVGNEKLFF

abundance: .
v_gene: TRBV29-1
j_gene: TRBJ2-2
d_gene: TRBD2
CDR3nt: TGCAGCGTTGAGGGAGGGATAAGGATCGGGGAGCTGTTTTTT
CDR3aa: CSVEGGIRIGELFF

abundance: few
v_gene: TRBV29-1
j_gene: TRBJ2-7
d_gene: TRBD2
CDR3nt: TGCAGCGTTGAGAAGCGGGAGGCTCCCTACGAGCAGTACTTC
CDR3aa: CSVEKREAPYEQYF

abundance: few
v_gene: TRBV6-6
j_gene: TRBJ2-7
d_gene: TRBD1
CDR3nt: TGTGCCAGCAGTTACTCTAGACAGGGAAACGAGCAGTACTTC
CDR3aa: CASSYSRQGNEQYF

abundance: .
v_gene: TRBV14
j_gene: TRBJ2-5
d_gene: .
CDR3nt: TGTGCCAGCAGCCAAGAAGGAGGCCTCGGGGAGACCCAGTACTTC
CDR3aa: CASSQEGGLGETQYF

abundance: .
v_gene: TRBV21-1
j_gene: TRBJ2-7
d_gene: .
CDR3nt: TGTGCCAGTAACTACGAGCAGTACTTC
CDR3aa: CASNYEQYF

abundance: many
v_gene: TRBV25-1
j_gene: TRBJ2-5
d_gene: .
CDR3nt: TGTGCCAGCAGTGAGATCGAGAATTCGGAGACCCAGTACTTC
CDR3aa: CASSEIENSETQYF

abundance: .
v_gene: TRBV5-1
j_gene: TRBJ2-1
d_gene: TRBD2
CDR3nt: TGCGCCAGCAGCTTGGTCCCTAGCGGGAGTAATGAGCAGTTCTTC
CDR3aa: CASSLVPSGSNEQFF

abundance: few
v_gene: TRBV2
j_gene: TRBJ2-7
d_gene: .
CDR3nt: TGTGCCAGCCCCTGGGTCAGGGGATTGACCTACGAGCAGTACTTC
CDR3aa: CASPWVRGLTYEQYF

abundance: few
v_gene: TRBV3-1
j_gene: TRBJ1-5
d_gene: .
CDR3nt: TGTGCCAGCAGCCAGTACGCCTACAGGGGCAATCAGCCCCAGCATTTT
CDR3aa: CASSQYAYRGNQPQHF

abundance: few
v_gene: TRBV28
j_gene: TRBJ2-2
d_gene: .
CDR3nt: TGTGCCAGCAGGGAGGTCACCGGGGAGCTGTTTTTT
CDR3aa: CASREVTGELFF

abundance: .
v_gene: TRBV4-2
j_gene: TRBJ2-1
d_gene: TRBD2
CDR3nt: TGTGCCAGCAGCCAAGATCCAGCGGGAGCGGTGGTTGTTGAGCAGTTCTTC
CDR3aa: CASSQDPAGAVVVEQFF

abundance: few
v_gene: TRBV24-1
j_gene: TRBJ2-5
d_gene: TRBD1
CDR3nt: TGTGCCACCAGTGACCACACGGGACAGGGGAAAGAGACCCAGTACTTC
CDR3aa: CATSDHTGQGKETQYF

abundance: .
v_gene: TRBV27
j_gene: TRBJ2-2
d_gene: .
CDR3nt: TGTGCCAGCAGTTTAAGGTTCGACACCGGGGAGCTGTTTTTT
CDR3aa: CASSLRFDTGELFF

abundance: .
v_gene: TRBV3-1
j_gene: TRBJ2-7
d_gene: TRBD2
CDR3nt: TGTGCCAGCAGCCTTGAGGCTAGCGGGGGCCCGGGGTCCTACGAGCAGTACTTC
CDR3aa: CASSLEASGGPGSYEQYF

abundance: few
v_gene: TRBV12-3/TRBV12-4
j_gene: TRBJ2-1
d_gene: TRBD2
CDR3nt: TGTGCCAGCAGTTCAGGACTAGCGGAGACCTACGATGAGCAGTTCTTC
CDR3aa: CASSSGLAETYDEQFF

abundance: .
v_gene: TRBV11-2
j_gene: TRBJ2-7
d_gene: .
CDR3nt: TGTGCCAGCAGCCAGAGGGCTGCTTCCTACGAGCAGTACTTC
CDR3aa: CASSQRAASYEQYF

abundance: once
v_gene: TRBV6-1
j_gene: TRBJ2-2
d_gene: .
CDR3nt: TGTGCCAGCAGTCACATCCGCGGGGAGCTGTTTTTT
CDR3aa: CASSHIRGELFF

abundance: .
v_gene: TRBV20-1
j_gene: TRBJ1-6
d_gene: .
CDR3nt: TGCAGTGCTCGACTTACAGGGAAAGAGGGTTCACCCCTCCACTTT
CDR3aa: CSARLTGKEGSPLHF

abundance: .
v_gene: TRBV6-1
j_gene: TRBJ2-7
d_gene: TRBD1
CDR3nt: TGTGCCAGCACTCCTATCGACAGGGACGAGCAGTACTTC
CDR3aa: CASTPIDRDEQYF

abundance: .
v_gene: TRBV18
j_gene: TRBJ1-4
d_gene: .
CDR3nt: TGTGCCAGCTCACGGGAGGTTGCGGTCAATGAAAAACTGTTTTTT
CDR3aa: CASSREVAVNEKLFF

abundance: .
v_gene: TRBV15
j_gene: TRBJ2-7
d_gene: .
CDR3nt: TGTGCCACCAGCAGAGAGAGGCGACCCTACGAGCAGTACTTC
CDR3aa: CATSRERRPYEQYF

abundance: .
v_gene: TRBV5-1
j_gene: TRBJ2-1
d_gene: .
CDR3nt: TGCGCCAGCAGCTCAACGGGTATCTCCTACAATGAGCAGTTCTTC
CDR3aa: CASSSTGISYNEQFF

abundance: few
v_gene: TRBV28
j_gene: TRBJ1-6
d_gene: .
CDR3nt: TGTGCCAGCAGTTTATTCACACAGGCGAATAATTCACCCCTCCACTTT
CDR3aa: CASSLFTQANNSPLHF

abundance: .
v_gene: TRBV3-1
j_gene: TRBJ1-2
d_gene: .
CDR3nt: TGTGCCAGCAGCCCCCCGCAGTGGGCCTATGGCTACACCTTC
CDR3aa: CASSPPQWAYGYTF

abundance: .
v_gene: TRBV5-1
j_gene: TRBJ2-3
d_gene: TRBD1
CDR3nt: TGCGCCAGCAGCCGAGGGGCAGGGGGCTACCCCACAGATACGCAGTATTTT
CDR3aa: CASSRGAGGYPTDTQYF

abundance: .
v_gene: TRBV2
j_gene: TRBJ1-4
d_gene: .
CDR3nt: TGTGCCAGCATAGGGGACGGAGCCGAACTGTTTTTT
CDR3aa: CASIGDGAELFF

abundance: .
v_gene: TRBV28
j_gene: TRBJ1-5
d_gene: .
CDR3nt: TGTGCCAGCAGGGGTCCTCCCTCCAATCAGCCCCAGCATTTT
CDR3aa: CASRGPPSNQPQHF

abundance: .
v_gene: TRBV27
j_gene: TRBJ2-1
d_gene: .
CDR3nt: TGTGCCAGCCGGGCCGGGGTCCCCTACAATGAGCAGTTCTTC
CDR3aa: CASRAGVPYNEQFF